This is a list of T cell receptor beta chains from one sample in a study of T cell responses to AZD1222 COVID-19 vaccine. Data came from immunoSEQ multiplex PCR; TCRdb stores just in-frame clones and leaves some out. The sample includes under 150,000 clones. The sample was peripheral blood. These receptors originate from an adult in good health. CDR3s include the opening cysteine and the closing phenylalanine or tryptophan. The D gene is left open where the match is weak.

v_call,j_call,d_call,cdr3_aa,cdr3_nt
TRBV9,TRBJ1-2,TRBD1,CASRTGGVDYGYTF,TGTGCCAGCAGGACAGGGGGCGTGGACTATGGCTACACCTTC
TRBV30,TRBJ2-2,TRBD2,CAWMRRGSGELFF,TGTGCCTGGATGAGGCGGGGGTCCGGGGAGCTGTTTTTT
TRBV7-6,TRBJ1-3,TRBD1,CASSPGQGGNTIYF,TGTGCCAGCAGCCCCGGACAGGGTGGAAACACCATATATTTT
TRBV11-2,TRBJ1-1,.,CASSLVGVGNTEAFF,TGTGCCAGCAGCTTAGTCGGGGTGGGGAACACTGAAGCTTTCTTT
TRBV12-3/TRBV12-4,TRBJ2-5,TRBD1,CASSSGGPETQYF,TGTGCCAGCAGTTCAGGGGGCCCGGAGACCCAGTACTTC
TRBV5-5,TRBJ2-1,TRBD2,CASSPGRGGLNEQFF,TGTGCCAGCAGCCCTGGTCGGGGGGGGCTCAATGAGCAGTTCTTC
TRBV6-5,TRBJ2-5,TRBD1,CASRQGPVQETQYF,TGTGCCAGCAGACAGGGGCCGGTCCAAGAGACCCAGTACTTC
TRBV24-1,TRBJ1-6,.,CATSVPTSGDCYSPLHF,TGTGCCACCAGTGTCCCTACCTCGGGCGACTGTTATTCACCCCTCCACTTT
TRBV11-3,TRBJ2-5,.,CASSLEKSAERSRFSRAETQYF,TGTGCCAGCAGCTTAGAAAAGTCAGCGGAAAGGTCCCGGTTTTCCCGGGCGGAGACCCAGTACTTC
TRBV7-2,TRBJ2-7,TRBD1,CASSLGQGSSYEQYF,TGTGCCAGCAGCTTAGGACAGGGGTCGTCCTACGAGCAGTACTTC
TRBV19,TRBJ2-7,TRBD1,CASRRKGQNWYEQYF,TGTGCCAGTAGACGTAAGGGACAGAATTGGTACGAGCAGTACTTC
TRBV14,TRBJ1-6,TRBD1,CASSLTPDRGVGSPLHF,TGTGCCAGCAGCTTAACTCCGGACAGGGGAGTTGGGTCACCCCTCCACTTT
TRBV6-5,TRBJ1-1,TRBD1,CASSRDRGRYTEAFF,TGTGCCAGCAGTCGGGACAGGGGCAGGTACACTGAAGCTTTCTTT
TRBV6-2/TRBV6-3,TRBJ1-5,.,CASSGFLTATSNQPQHF,TGTGCCAGCAGTGGGTTCTTGACAGCTACTAGCAATCAGCCCCAGCATTTT
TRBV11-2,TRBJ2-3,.,CASSLSLPGVGDTQYF,TGTGCCAGCAGCTTGAGTCTTCCGGGGGTGGGAGATACGCAGTATTTT
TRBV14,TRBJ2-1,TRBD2,CASSLIAGAYNEQFF,TGTGCCAGCAGCCTGATAGCGGGGGCCTACAATGAGCAGTTCTTC
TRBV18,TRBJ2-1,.,CASSDGESYNEQFF,TGTGCCAGCTCTGACGGGGAATCCTACAATGAGCAGTTCTTC
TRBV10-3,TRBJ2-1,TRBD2,CAIGRLAGYEQFF,TGTGCCATCGGGAGACTAGCGGGATATGAGCAGTTCTTC